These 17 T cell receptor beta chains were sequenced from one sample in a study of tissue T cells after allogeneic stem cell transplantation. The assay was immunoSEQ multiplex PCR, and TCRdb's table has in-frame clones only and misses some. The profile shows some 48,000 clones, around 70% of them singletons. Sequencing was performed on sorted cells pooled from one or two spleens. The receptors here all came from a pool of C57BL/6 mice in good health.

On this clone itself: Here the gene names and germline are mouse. Partial CDR3 DNA: TGCACCTGCAGTGACCGACGAGGAGGTGCAGAAACGCTGTAT. Translated: CTCSDRRGGAETLY. The full CDR3 protein is CTCSDRRGGAETLYF. V gene TRBV1 combines with J gene TRBJ2-3; D is unresolved. Read data end 1 residue before the CDR3 end; the end is taken from the germline J gene. CDR3 length equals 15 residues. V was trimmed by 4 bases and J by 1 base, leaving 12 bases between them. Germline CDR1 reads NSQYPW; CDR2 reads LRSPGD (reference sequence).

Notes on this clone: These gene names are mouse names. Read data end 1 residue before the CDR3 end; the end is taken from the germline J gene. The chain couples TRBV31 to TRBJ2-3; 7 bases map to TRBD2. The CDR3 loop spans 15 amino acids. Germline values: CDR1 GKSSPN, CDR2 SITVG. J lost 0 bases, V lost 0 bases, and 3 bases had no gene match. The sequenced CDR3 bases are TGTGCCTGGAGTCTAGTGGGGGGAAGTGCAGAAACGCTGTAT. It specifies CAWSLVGGSAETLY. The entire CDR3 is CAWSLVGGSAETLYF.

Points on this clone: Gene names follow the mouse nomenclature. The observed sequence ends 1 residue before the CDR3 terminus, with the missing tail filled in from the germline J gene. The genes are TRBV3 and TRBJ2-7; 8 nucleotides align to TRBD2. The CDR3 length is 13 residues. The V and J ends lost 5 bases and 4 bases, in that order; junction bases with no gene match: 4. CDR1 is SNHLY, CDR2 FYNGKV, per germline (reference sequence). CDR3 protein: CASSVGTGYEQYF. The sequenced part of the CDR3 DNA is TGTGCCAGCAGCGTCGGGACTGGATATGAACAGTAC.

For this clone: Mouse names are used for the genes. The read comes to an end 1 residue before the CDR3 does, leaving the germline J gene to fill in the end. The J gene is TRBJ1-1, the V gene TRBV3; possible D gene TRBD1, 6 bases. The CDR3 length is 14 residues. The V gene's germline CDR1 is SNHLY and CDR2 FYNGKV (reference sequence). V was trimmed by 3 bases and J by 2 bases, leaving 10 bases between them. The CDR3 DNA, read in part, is TGTGCCAGCAGCTTCGGGGGGCGCAACACAGAAGTCTTC. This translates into CASSFGGRNTEVF. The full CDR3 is CASSFGGRNTEVFF. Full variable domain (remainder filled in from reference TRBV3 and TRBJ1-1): GPKVLQIPSHQIIDMGQMVTLNCDPVSNHLYFYWYKQILGQQMEFLVNFYNGKVMEKSKLFKDQFSVERPDGSYFTLKIQPTALEDSAVYFCASSFGGRNTEVFFGKGTRLTVV.

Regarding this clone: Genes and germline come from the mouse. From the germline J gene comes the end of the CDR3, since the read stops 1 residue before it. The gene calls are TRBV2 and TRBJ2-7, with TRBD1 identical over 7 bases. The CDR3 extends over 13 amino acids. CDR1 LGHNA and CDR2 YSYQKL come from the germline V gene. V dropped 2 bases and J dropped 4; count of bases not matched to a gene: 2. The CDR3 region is CASSQRDRYEQYF. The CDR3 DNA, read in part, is TGTGCCAGCAGCCAACGGGACAGATATGAACAGTAC.

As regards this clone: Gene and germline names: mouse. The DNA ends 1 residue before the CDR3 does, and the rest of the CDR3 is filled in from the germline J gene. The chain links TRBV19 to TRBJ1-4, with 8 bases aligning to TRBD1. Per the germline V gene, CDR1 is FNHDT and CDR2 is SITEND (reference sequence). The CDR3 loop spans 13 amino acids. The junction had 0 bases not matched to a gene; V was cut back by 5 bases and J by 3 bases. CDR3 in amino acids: CASRQGANERLFF. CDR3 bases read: TGTGCCAGCAGACAGGGGGCCAACGAAAGATTATTT.

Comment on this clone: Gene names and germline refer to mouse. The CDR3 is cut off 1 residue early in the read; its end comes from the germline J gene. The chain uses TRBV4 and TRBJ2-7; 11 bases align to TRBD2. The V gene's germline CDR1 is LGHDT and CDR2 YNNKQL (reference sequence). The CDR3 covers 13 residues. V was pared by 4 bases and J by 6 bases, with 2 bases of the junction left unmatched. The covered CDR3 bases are TGTGCCAGCAGCTTGGGACTGGGGGTTGAACAGTAC. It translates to CASSLGLGVEQY. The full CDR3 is CASSLGLGVEQYF.

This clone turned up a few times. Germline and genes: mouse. The CDR3 DNA, read in part, is TGTGGTGCGGGGTATAACAACCAGGCTCCGCTT. It specifies CGAGYNNQAPL. The full CDR3 is CGAGYNNQAPLF. This chain joins TRBV20 and TRBJ1-5, with D hard to call. Coverage ceases 1 residue before the CDR3 finishes, and the germline J gene fills in the end. From germline, CDR1 is GFQATS and CDR2 STVNSAI. CDR3 length: 12 amino acids. V lost 6 bases and J lost 0, with 6 bases in between.

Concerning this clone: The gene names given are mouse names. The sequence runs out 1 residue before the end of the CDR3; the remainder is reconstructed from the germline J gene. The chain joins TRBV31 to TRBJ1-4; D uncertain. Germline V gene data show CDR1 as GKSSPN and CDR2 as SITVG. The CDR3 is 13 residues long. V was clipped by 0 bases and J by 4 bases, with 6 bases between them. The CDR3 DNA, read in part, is TGTGCCTGGAGTCTAGCCAGCAACGAAAGATTATTT. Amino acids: CAWSLASNERLF. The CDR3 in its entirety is CAWSLASNERLFF.

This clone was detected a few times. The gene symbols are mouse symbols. The CDR3 here is CASSIGSGVAEQFF. The DNA read from the CDR3 is TGTGCCAGCAGTATAGGGTCTGGGGTTGCTGAGCAGTTC. The rearrangement links TRBV19 to TRBJ2-1; D might be TRBD2 (6 bases). Coverage ceases 1 residue before the CDR3 finishes, and the germline J gene fills in the end. Trimming cost V 0 bases and J 6 bases, with 10 bases left between them. The CDR3 totals 14 residues. The germline V gene has CDR1 FNHDT and CDR2 SITEND (reference sequence).

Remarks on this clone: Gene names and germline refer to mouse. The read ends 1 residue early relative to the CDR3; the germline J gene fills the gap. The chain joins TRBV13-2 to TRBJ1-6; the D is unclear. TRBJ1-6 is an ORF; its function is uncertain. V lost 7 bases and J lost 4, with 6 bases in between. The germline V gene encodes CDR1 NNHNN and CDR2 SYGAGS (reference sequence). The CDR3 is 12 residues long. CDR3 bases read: TGTGCCAGCCCTAATTATAATTCGCCCCTCTAC. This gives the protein CASPNYNSPLY. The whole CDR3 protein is CASPNYNSPLYF.

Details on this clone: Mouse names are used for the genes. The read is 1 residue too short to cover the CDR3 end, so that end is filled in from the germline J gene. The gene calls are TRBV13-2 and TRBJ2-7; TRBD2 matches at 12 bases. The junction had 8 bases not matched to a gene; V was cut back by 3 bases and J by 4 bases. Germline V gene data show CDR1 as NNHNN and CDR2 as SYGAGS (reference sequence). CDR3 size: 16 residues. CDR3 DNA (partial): TGTGCCAGCGGTGCGACTGGGGGGGCGCGGGGATATGAACAGTAC. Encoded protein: CASGATGGARGYEQY. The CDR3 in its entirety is CASGATGGARGYEQYF.

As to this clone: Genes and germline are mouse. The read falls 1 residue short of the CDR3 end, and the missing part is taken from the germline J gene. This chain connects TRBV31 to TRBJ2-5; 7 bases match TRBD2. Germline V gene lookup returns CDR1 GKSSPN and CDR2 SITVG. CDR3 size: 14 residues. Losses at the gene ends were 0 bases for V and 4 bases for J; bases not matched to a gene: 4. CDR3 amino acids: CAWSLGLGEDTQYF. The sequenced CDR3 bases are TGTGCCTGGAGTCTAGGCCTGGGGGAAGACACCCAGTAC.

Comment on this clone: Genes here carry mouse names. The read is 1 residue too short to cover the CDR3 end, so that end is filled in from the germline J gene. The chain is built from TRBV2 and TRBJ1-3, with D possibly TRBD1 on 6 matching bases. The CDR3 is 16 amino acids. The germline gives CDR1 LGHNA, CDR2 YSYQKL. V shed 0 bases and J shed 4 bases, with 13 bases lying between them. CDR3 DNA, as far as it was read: TGTGCCAGCAGCCAAGATTCGGGGGCGCGGGGAAATACGCTCTAT. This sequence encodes CASSQDSGARGNTLY. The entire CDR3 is CASSQDSGARGNTLYF. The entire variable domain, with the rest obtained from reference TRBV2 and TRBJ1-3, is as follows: DPKIIQKPKYLVAVTGSEKILICEQYLGHNAMYWYRQSAKKPLEFMFSYSYQKLMDNQTASSRFQPQSSKKNHLDLQITALKPDDSATYFCASSQDSGARGNTLYFGEGSRLIVV.

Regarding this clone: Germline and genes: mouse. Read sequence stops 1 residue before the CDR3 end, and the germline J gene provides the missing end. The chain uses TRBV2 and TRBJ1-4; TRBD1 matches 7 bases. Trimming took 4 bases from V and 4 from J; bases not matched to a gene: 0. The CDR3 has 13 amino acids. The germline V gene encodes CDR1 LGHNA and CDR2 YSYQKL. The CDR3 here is CASSRDSNERLFF. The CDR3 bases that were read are TGTGCCAGCAGCCGGGACAGCAACGAAAGATTATTT.

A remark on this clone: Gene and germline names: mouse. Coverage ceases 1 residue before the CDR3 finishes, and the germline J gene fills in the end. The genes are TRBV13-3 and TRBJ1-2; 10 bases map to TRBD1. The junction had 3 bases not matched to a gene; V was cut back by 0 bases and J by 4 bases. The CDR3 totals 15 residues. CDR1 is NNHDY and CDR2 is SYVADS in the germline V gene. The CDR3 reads CASSDAGQGPSDYTF. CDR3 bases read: TGTGCCAGCAGTGATGCGGGACAGGGGCCCTCCGACTACACC.

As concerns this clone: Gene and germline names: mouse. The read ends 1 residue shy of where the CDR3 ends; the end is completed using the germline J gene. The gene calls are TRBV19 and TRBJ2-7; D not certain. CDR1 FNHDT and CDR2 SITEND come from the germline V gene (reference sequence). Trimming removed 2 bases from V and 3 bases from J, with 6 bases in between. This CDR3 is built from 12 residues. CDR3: CASSIRIYEQYF. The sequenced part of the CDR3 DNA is TGTGCCAGCAGTATTCGCATCTATGAACAGTAC. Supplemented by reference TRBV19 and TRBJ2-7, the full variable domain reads GGIITQTPKFLIGQEGQKLTLKCQQNFNHDTMYWYRQDSGKGLRLIYYSITENDLQKGDLSEGYDASREKKSSFSLTVTSAQKNEMAVFLCASSIRIYEQYFGPGTRLTVL.